The 27 T cell receptor beta chains below come from one sample, sequenced in a study of OX40 agonist ivuxolimab in advanced cancers. Only in-frame clones appear in the TCRdb table, and some are missing; sequencing was by immunoSEQ multiplex PCR. The sample holds about 90,000 clones, over 80% seen once. This material consisted of CD4+ or CD8+ T cells sorted from blood, taken in a trial of the OX40 agonist ivuxolimab. The receptors originated from an adult with an advanced solid tumor such as melanoma, head and neck, liver or kidney cancer.

The chain has TRBV29-1 and TRBJ2-1, with 14 bases matching TRBD2. Looked up from germline, CDR1 is SQVTM and CDR2 is ANQGSEA. The CDR3 length is 14 residues. V gave up 6 bases and J gave up 7 bases; unmatched junction bases: 5. The CDR3 protein is CSVQGLAGENEQFF. The CDR3 coding sequence is TGCAGCGTCCAGGGACTAGCGGGAGAGAATGAGCAGTTCTTC.

The chain has TRBV5-1 and TRBJ2-7, with 10 bases lining up with TRBD1. V shed 2 bases, J shed 1 base, and the junction held 6 bases outside the gene matches. The V gene's germline CDR1 is SGHRS and CDR2 YFSETQ. The CDR3 consists of 16 residues. The CDR3 sequence is CASSFRGQGSSYEQYF. DNA of the CDR3: TGCGCCAGCAGCTTCCGGGGACAGGGGAGTTCCTACGAGCAGTACTTC.

This clone was detected a few times. The CDR3: CASSFSTSGRAGDTQYF. CDR3 DNA: TGTGCCAGCAGCTTCTCGACTAGCGGGAGGGCGGGGGATACGCAGTATTTT. The chain uses TRBV9 and TRBJ2-3, with 14 bases identical to TRBD2. Germline-derived CDR1 and CDR2 are SGDLS and YYNGEE. After removal of 4 bases from V and 6 bases from J, the junction contained 10 bases not matched to a gene. The CDR3 covers 17 residues. Using reference TRBV9 and TRBJ2-3 for the parts outside the CDR3, the full variable domain is DSGVTQTPKHLITATGQRVTLRCSPRSGDLSVYWYQQSLDQGLQFLIQYYNGEERAKGNILERFSAQQFPDLHSELNLSSLELGDSALYFCASSFSTSGRAGDTQYFGPGTRLTVL.

There are a few counts of this clone. J is TRBJ2-7 and V is TRBV28; no reliable D call. Trimming cost V 6 bases and J 6 bases, with 15 bases left between them. The CDR3 is 13 residues long. Germline CDR1 and CDR2: MDHEN and SYDVKM. The CDR3, as DNA: TGTGCCAGCAGGCCCCAAGGAGTATCCGAGCAGTACTTC. Protein product: CASRPQGVSEQYF.

This rearrangement joins TRBV18 to TRBJ1-3; a weak D match, TRBD1 (5 bases). Trimming removed 1 base from V and 0 bases from J, with 13 bases in between. Germline assignment: CDR1 KGHSH and CDR2 LQKENI. The CDR3 covers 17 residues. In nucleotides, the CDR3 is TGTGCCAGCTCACCACTGACAGCTGCCACCTCTGGAAACACCATATATTTT. Translating it yields CASSPLTAATSGNTIYF.

The CDR3 here is CASSLPKSGLNEQFF. The CDR3 region has the DNA TGTGCCAGCAGCTTACCGAAGTCGGGGCTCAATGAGCAGTTCTTC. This chain uses TRBV11-2 with TRBJ2-1; D is possibly TRBD1 or TRBD2 (5 bases each). The ends were cut back, 2 bases at V and 6 bases at J, with 14 bases in the middle. CDR1 and CDR2 (germline): SGHAT, FQNNGV. The CDR3 runs 15 residues.

The chain combines TRBV18 with TRBJ2-7; unclear D gene. The CDR3 contains 14 residues. V lost 3 bases, J lost 0 bases, and 9 bases lay in between. Per the germline V gene, CDR1 is KGHSH and CDR2 is LQKENI. The CDR3 loop is CASSPIKSSYEQYF. For the CDR3, the DNA is TGTGCCAGCTCACCCATTAAAAGCTCCTACGAGCAGTACTTC.

V usage is TRBV10-3 and J usage is TRBJ1-2, with unresolved D. The CDR3 runs to 14 residues. CDR1 is ENHRY and CDR2 is SYGVKD in the germline V gene. V shed 2 bases and J shed 5 bases, with 12 bases lying between them. The CDR3 region is CAISEGRRPYGYTF. The DNA of the CDR3 is TGTGCCATCAGTGAGGGACGGAGGCCGTATGGCTACACCTTC.

V is TRBV4-1 and J is TRBJ2-1; TRBD2 aligns across 10 bases. J lost 4 bases, V lost 0 bases, and 18 bases had no gene match. From germline, CDR1 is MGHRA and CDR2 YSYEKL. The CDR3 runs 21 residues. Here the CDR3 DNA reads TGCGCCAGCAGCCAAGATCCGGGTCGAGCTAGCGGGAGTACCCATTACAATGAGCAGTTCTTC. It translates to CASSQDPGRASGSTHYNEQFF.

V and J are TRBV27 and TRBJ2-5; D not resolved. The better agreement between TRBJ2-7 and the DNA end casts doubt on the J call. CDR1 and CDR2 from the germline V gene are MNHEY and SMNVEV (reference sequence). CDR3 length: 10 residues. Written as DNA, the CDR3 is TGTGCCAGCGGAGACTACGAGCAGTACTTC. It codes for CASGDYEQYF.

The chain carries TRBV28 and TRBJ2-7; D possibly matches TRBD1 or TRBD2 (6 bases each). Trimming shortened V by 3 bases and J by 2 bases, and 11 bases separated the two germline ends. This CDR3 is 14 amino acids long. The germline V gene encodes CDR1 MDHEN and CDR2 SYDVKM. CDR3 DNA: TGTGCCAGCAGTTTGGGGGGCCGACCCTACGAGCAGTACTTC. Residues: CASSLGGRPYEQYF.

The V and J genes are TRBV6-6 and TRBJ1-5; TRBD1 might be the D (6 bases). This CDR3 spans 15 amino acids. The V gene lost 1 base and the J gene lost 7 bases, with 14 bases spanning the gap. Germline CDR1 is MNHNY and CDR2 is SVGAGI (reference sequence). The CDR3 DNA reads TGTGCCAGCAGTTACTTATCAGGGGCCGGGCAGCCCCAGCATTTT. Residues: CASSYLSGAGQPQHF.

This clone was detected once. This chain uses TRBV19 with TRBJ2-7; 7 positions agree with TRBD2. J lost 2 bases, V lost 2 bases, and 9 bases had no gene match. Germline V lookup: CDR1 LNHDA, CDR2 SQIVND (reference sequence). This CDR3 has 16 residues. The DNA of the CDR3 is TGTGCCAGTAGTATATCTCGTTCTAGCGGTACCTACGAGCAGTACTTC. Its translation is CASSISRSSGTYEQYF.

The chain combines TRBV7-2 with TRBJ2-7, with D perhaps being TRBD1 or TRBD2 (5 bases each). The V and J ends lost 2 bases and 6 bases respectively, with 26 bases between them. This CDR3 contains 18 residues. Germline V gene lookup returns CDR1 SGHTA and CDR2 FQGNSA. CDR3 sequence (DNA): TGTGCCAGCAGCTTAATGGTGTCAGGGTGGGACCCTGTCGGCGAGCAGTACTTC. It encodes CASSLMVSGWDPVGEQYF.

The chain joins TRBV18 to TRBJ1-1; possible D gene TRBD1, 6 bases. Germline CDR1 and CDR2: KGHSH and LQKENI. The CDR3 contains 14 residues. V was cut by 4 bases and J by 1 base, with 10 bases left in between. Here the CDR3 DNA reads TGTGCCAGCTCACTGGACAGATCGAACACTGAAGCTTTCTTT. As protein: CASSLDRSNTEAFF.

V is TRBV7-8 and J is TRBJ1-1; 12 positions agree with TRBD1. There are 16 residues in the CDR3. Trimming cost V 5 bases and J 0 bases; bases outside gene matches: 4. CDR1 is SGHVS and CDR2 is FQNEAQ in the germline V gene. The CDR3 sequence is CASSDGTGGMNTEAFF. In nucleotides, the CDR3 is TGTGCCAGCAGCGACGGGACAGGGGGCATGAACACTGAAGCTTTCTTT.

The CDR3 DNA reads as TGTGCCAGCAGCTTAGCAGGGACTCTACGCACAGATACGCAGTATTTT. This sequence encodes CASSLAGTLRTDTQYF. The chain uses TRBV11-3 and TRBJ2-3, with a tentative D call TRBD2 (6 bases). The CDR3 is made up of 16 amino acids. The germline V gene has CDR1 SGHNT and CDR2 YENEEA. V was pared by 1 base and J by 1 base, with 12 bases between.

This clone was seen a single time. The rearrangement uses TRBV4-1 and TRBJ2-7; 9 bases are a match to TRBD1. From germline, CDR1 is MGHRA and CDR2 YSYEKL. J was trimmed by 4 bases and V by 0 bases; bases with no gene match: 10. This CDR3 is 17 amino acids long. The DNA for the CDR3 is TGCGCCAGCAGCCAAGATAAGCCGGGACAGGGTCGGTACGAGCAGTACTTC. The encoded protein is CASSQDKPGQGRYEQYF.

This chain connects TRBV28 to TRBJ2-2; D uncertain. CDR1 is MDHEN and CDR2 is SYDVKM in the germline V gene. V shed 7 bases and J shed 4 bases, with 4 bases lying between them. The CDR3 consists of 11 residues. CDR3 loop: CASTATGELFF. The CDR3 nucleotides read TGTGCCAGCACCGCCACCGGGGAGCTGTTTTTT.

The CDR3, as DNA: TGTGCTAGTGGCTCAATCCTTAGCCGGGACAGCTCCTACGAGCAGTACTTC. Translation: CASGSILSRDSSYEQYF. V gene TRBV12-5 combines with J gene TRBJ2-7; 7 bases are a match to TRBD1. Germline values: CDR1 LGHNT, CDR2 FRNRAP. The CDR3 runs to 17 residues. Trimming took 6 bases from V and 0 from J; bases not matched to a gene: 14.

This clone has only one observation. The chain links TRBV27 to TRBJ1-2; a weak D match, TRBD1 (5 bases). Looked up from germline, CDR1 is MNHEY and CDR2 is SMNVEV (reference sequence). V gave up 6 bases and J gave up 4 bases, with 9 bases separating them. The CDR3 has 12 residues. Here the CDR3 DNA reads TGTGCCAGCAGCCGGGACCGCTATGGCTACACCTTC. This translates into CASSRDRYGYTF.

The chain joins TRBV27 to TRBJ1-1; possibly TRBD1 for D (5 bases). The germline CDR1 and CDR2 sequences are MNHEY and SMNVEV (reference sequence). V was trimmed by 1 base and J by 9 bases, leaving 12 bases between them. The CDR3 loop spans 13 amino acids. CDR3 protein: CASSLLGASKAFF. In nucleotides, the CDR3 is TGTGCCAGCAGTTTATTAGGGGCCAGCAAAGCTTTCTTT.

V is TRBV27 and J is TRBJ2-7; D might be TRBD2 (6 bases). This CDR3 spans 15 amino acids. The ends were cut back, 2 bases at V and 6 bases at J, with 17 bases in the middle. Germline CDR1 MNHEY, CDR2 SMNVEV (reference sequence). Here the CDR3 DNA reads TGTGCCAGCAGTTTAGAGGGAGGATCCCTACTCGAGCAGTACTTC. It encodes CASSLEGGSLLEQYF.

A remark on this clone: Within the sample, other DNA sequences also encode this same CDR3. This chain connects TRBV6-6 to TRBJ2-7; D gene ambiguous. Germline V CDR1 and CDR2: MNHNY, SVGAGI (reference sequence). V was shortened by 3 bases and J by 1 base, with 10 bases between the two germline ends. The CDR3 is made up of 14 amino acids. CDR3 loop: CASSYLAGSYEQYF. DNA of the CDR3: TGTGCCAGCAGTTATTTGGCAGGATCCTACGAGCAGTACTTC.

This clone was picked up one time. J is TRBJ2-4 and V is TRBV5-1, with D perhaps TRBD2 (5 bases). The V and J ends lost 2 bases and 0 bases respectively, with 12 bases between them. CDR3 length: 16 residues. Germline-derived CDR1 and CDR2 are SGHRS and YFSETQ. In nucleotides, the CDR3 is TGCGCCAGCAGCTTTGGCCTTGGACTAGCCAAAAACATTCAGTACTTC. This codes for CASSFGLGLAKNIQYF.

J is TRBJ1-1 and V is TRBV6-6; possibly TRBD1 for D (6 bases). This CDR3 has 16 residues. The germline V gene encodes CDR1 MNHNY and CDR2 SVGAGI (reference sequence). The V gene lost 9 bases and the J gene lost 7 bases, with 27 bases spanning the gap. CDR3 amino acids: CASRSFSGTTKGEAFF. The CDR3 DNA reads as TGTGCCAGTCGTTCTTTTTCCGGGACAACTAAAGGTGAAGCTTTCTTT.

The J gene is TRBJ2-7, the V gene TRBV7-9; D may be TRBD2 (5 bases). From germline, CDR1 is SEHNR and CDR2 FQNEAQ (reference sequence). This CDR3 spans 14 amino acids. Trimming stripped 5 bases from V and 4 bases from J, with 15 bases between. CDR3 coding DNA: TGTGCCAGCAGCACTCTTGAGGGCCGGTACGAGCAGTACTTC. Its protein is CASSTLEGRYEQYF.